This entry lists 32 T cell receptor beta chains sequenced from one sample in a study of CD8 T cells in ankylosing spondylitis. These receptors' targets are unknown. Findings and caveats of the study: Seemingly characteristic of ankylosing spondylitis blood was a TCR beta motif consisting of under 10 highly homologous variants.

TCRdb reprocessed the 5' RACE reads with MiXCR, giving one entry per CDR3 protein. Altogether about 420,000 distinct CDR3 sequences are present, approximately 20% being singletons, with the ten largest covering 16%. Source material: blood, either unsorted or a sorted T cell fraction (not recorded which). These receptors all come from a male donor with ankylosing spondylitis.

The chain recombines TRBV19 with TRBJ1-5; D call uncertain. Germline CDR1 and CDR2: LNHDA and SQIVND (reference sequence). The V and J ends lost 5 bases and 3 bases respectively, with 14 bases between them. The length of the CDR3 is 15 residues. This chain's CDR3 is CASSLSYSFNQPQHF. As DNA, the CDR3 is TGTGCCAGTAGTCTATCATACAGCTTCAATCAGCCCCAGCATTTT.

This chain links TRBV7-9 with TRBJ2-3; the match to TRBD2 covers 11 bases. CDR3 length equals 16 residues. The germline CDR1 and CDR2 sequences are SEHNR and FQNEAQ (reference sequence). The junction had 3 bases not matched to a gene; V was cut back by 0 bases and J by 4 bases. The CDR3 DNA reads TGTGCCAGCAGCTTAGCCCTAGCGGGAGGAGCAGATACGCAGTATTTT. This encodes CASSLALAGGADTQYF.

The sample holds a few counts of this clonotype. The V and J genes are TRBV2 and TRBJ2-7; 7 nucleotides align to TRBD1. There are 16 residues in the CDR3. The germline CDR1 and CDR2 sequences are SNHLY and FYNNEI. V shed 3 bases and J 5 bases; nucleotides not matched to a gene: 13. The CDR3, as DNA: TGTGCCAGCAGTGACCCTATCGACAGGGCATTAAACGAGCAGTACTTC. Its translation: CASSDPIDRALNEQYF.

The chain recombines TRBV7-9 with TRBJ2-3; TRBD2 might be the D (7 bases). The V end was cut by 6 bases, the J end by 0 bases, with 19 bases between. Germline assignment: CDR1 SEHNR and CDR2 FQNEAQ (reference sequence). The CDR3 is 17 residues long. The chain's CDR3 is CASSEPRRGLSTDTQYF. The CDR3 DNA reads TGTGCCAGCAGTGAACCCCGGCGGGGGCTTAGCACAGATACGCAGTATTTT.

This clonotype was detected only a few times. CDR3 sequence (DNA): TGCAGCGTCGCCTCCCGGGGGTCGTACACTGAAGCTTTCTTT. Protein: CSVASRGSYTEAFF. This chain uses TRBV29-1 with TRBJ1-1; TRBD1 is a possible D gene (5 bases). The CDR3 extends over 14 amino acids. Trimming left V 6 bases short and J 3 bases short, with 17 bases between. CDR1 is SQVTM, CDR2 ANQGSEA, per germline.

The sample holds a few counts of this clonotype. The V call is TRBV7-3, the J call TRBJ2-3; a weak D match, TRBD2 (5 bases). The ends were cut back, 2 bases at V and 0 bases at J, with 12 bases in the middle. The CDR3 runs to 16 residues. Per the germline V gene, CDR1 is SGHTA and CDR2 is FQGTGA. CDR3 loop: CASSLGGAGSTDTQYF. The CDR3 DNA is TGTGCCAGCAGCTTAGGAGGAGCCGGGAGCACAGATACGCAGTATTTT.

This clonotype was seen only a few times. The rearrangement joins TRBV4-1 to TRBJ2-2; perhaps TRBD1 as D (6 bases). The CDR3 contains 13 residues. V was cut by 3 bases and J by 7 bases, with 9 bases left in between. Germline lookup yields CDR1 MGHRA and CDR2 YSYEKL. CDR3 residues: CASSQNRVGELFF. In nucleotides, the CDR3 is TGCGCCAGCAGCCAGAACAGGGTCGGGGAGCTGTTTTTT.

This clonotype was seen more than once but under ten times. The chain joins TRBV12-5 to TRBJ1-1; D uncertain. CDR3 size: 13 residues. The V and J ends lost 6 bases and 3 bases respectively, with 11 bases between them. Germline V lookup: CDR1 LGHNT, CDR2 FRNRAP. DNA for the CDR3: TGTGCTAGTGGCCCCCCCACGGACACTGAAGCTTTCTTT. The encoded protein is CASGPPTDTEAFF.

This clonotype was picked up a small number of times. V gene TRBV29-1 combines with J gene TRBJ2-5; D perhaps matches TRBD1 (6 bases). Trimming removed 5 bases at V and 1 base at J, with 8 bases between. CDR3 length equals 12 residues. Germline CDR1 and CDR2: SQVTM and ANQGSEA. CDR3 nucleotide sequence: TGCAGCGTTTGGGACATCCAAGAGACCCAGTACTTC. It encodes CSVWDIQETQYF.

This clonotype was observed a handful of times. This chain joins TRBV7-2 and TRBJ1-1; a weak D match, TRBD1 (6 bases). Germline CDR1 SGHTA, CDR2 FQGNSA. The CDR3 has 15 residues. Trimming removed 1 base from V and 4 bases from J, with 13 bases in between. CDR3 sequence (DNA): TGTGCCAGCAGCTTAGGGGACACGCCGGGCACTGAAGCTTTCTTT. Encoded protein: CASSLGDTPGTEAFF.

The chain combines TRBV4-1 with TRBJ2-7; perhaps D is TRBD1 or TRBD2 (5 bases each). The CDR3 has 16 amino acids. V was trimmed by 2 bases and J by 0 bases, leaving 14 bases between them. Looked up from germline, CDR1 is MGHRA and CDR2 is YSYEKL. CDR3 nucleotide sequence: TGCGCCAGCAGCCAACCCCGGGACCAGAGCTCCTACGAGCAGTACTTC. It specifies CASSQPRDQSSYEQYF.

This clonotype has a handful of counts. The chain has TRBV28 and TRBJ2-5; unclear D gene. Germline lookup yields CDR1 MDHEN and CDR2 SYDVKM. There are 14 residues in the CDR3. With 6 bases removed from V and 3 bases from J, the gap between germline ends came to 14 bases. CDR3 amino acids: CASRARSFEETQYF. Here the CDR3 DNA reads TGTGCCAGCAGGGCCCGGAGTTTCGAAGAGACCCAGTACTTC.

This clonotype showed up many times. The CDR3 DNA reads as TGTGCCAGCAGCAGGACAGGATTTGAGCAGTTCTTC. Translation gives CASSRTGFEQFF. J is TRBJ2-1 and V is TRBV11-1; 7 bases fit TRBD1. V lost 5 bases to trimming and J lost 9 bases; unmatched junction nucleotides: 4. This CDR3 comprises 12 residues. In germline, CDR1 is SGHAT, CDR2 FQDESV (reference sequence).

This clonotype was picked up a small number of times. The V gene is TRBV10-3, the J gene TRBJ2-5; 10 nucleotides match TRBD2. V dropped 5 bases and J dropped 4; count of bases not matched to a gene: 7. Germline V gene data show CDR1 as ENHRY and CDR2 as SYGVKD. This CDR3 contains 15 residues. The CDR3 sequence: CAISHLAGEGETQYF. CDR3 nucleotides: TGTGCCATCAGTCACCTAGCGGGAGAGGGAGAGACCCAGTACTTC.

This clonotype was found a few times. The J gene is TRBJ1-2, the V gene TRBV10-3, with 7 nucleotides matching TRBD1. This CDR3 comprises 14 residues. The J segment lost 4 bases and the V segment lost 5 bases, leaving 7 bases of the junction unmatched. CDR1 and CDR2 (germline): ENHRY, SYGVKD. CDR3 DNA sequence: TGTGCCATCAGTCCCGGGACAGAGTTCTATGGCTACACCTTC. It yields the protein CAISPGTEFYGYTF.

This clonotype was counted only a few times. One end of the junction does not line up with germline, which may come from a read error. The J gene is TRBJ1-1, the V gene TRBV5-1; D is unresolved. CDR3 size: 14 residues. Germline-derived CDR1 and CDR2 are SGHRS and YFSETQ. Here the CDR3 DNA reads TGCGCCAGCACCTTGACCGGGGAGAACACTGAAGCTTTCTTT. Translating it yields CASTLTGENTEAFF. The full variable domain, in which reference TRBV5-1 and TRBJ1-1 provide the parts outside the CDR3, is KAGVTQTPRYLIKTRGQQVTLSCSPISGHRSVSWYQQTPGQGLQFLFEYFSETQRNKGNFPGRFSGRQFSNSRSEMNVSTLELGDSALYLCASTLTGENTEAFFGQGTRLTVV.

This clonotype was counted only a few times. The chain couples TRBV4-2 to TRBJ1-3; D is possibly TRBD1 (6 bases). Germline-derived CDR1 and CDR2 are LGHNA and YNFKEQ. V lost 2 bases, J lost 2 bases, and 10 bases lay in between. There are 15 residues in the CDR3. The CDR3 is CASSQLQGTGNTIYF. DNA of the CDR3: TGTGCCAGCAGCCAACTTCAGGGGACTGGAAACACCATATATTTT.

Only a few counts were recorded for this clonotype. J is TRBJ2-1 and V is TRBV9; D is uncertain. The ends were cut back, 3 bases at V and 2 bases at J, with 9 bases in the middle. CDR3 size: 14 residues. The germline CDR1 and CDR2 sequences are SGDLS and YYNGEE. CDR3 in DNA: TGTGCCAGCAGCGGCGAAGGAACCTACAATGAGCAGTTCTTC. Protein: CASSGEGTYNEQFF.

The J gene is TRBJ2-7, the V gene TRBV29-1; 7 bases fit TRBD1. The CDR3 contains 15 residues. V dropped 3 bases and J dropped 4; count of bases not matched to a gene: 12. Germline-derived CDR1 and CDR2 are SQVTM and ANQGSEA. CDR3 residues: CSVDTTLGGRYEQYF. CDR3 nucleotides: TGCAGCGTTGACACCACATTAGGGGGCAGGTACGAGCAGTACTTC.

The chain uses TRBV19 and TRBJ2-3; perhaps D is TRBD1 or TRBD2 (6 bases each). Trimming took 0 bases from V and 6 from J, leaving 19 bases between them. The V gene's germline CDR1 is LNHDA and CDR2 SQIVND (reference sequence). This CDR3 is built from 17 residues. CDR3 region: CASSIDLSGIRGDTQYF. The CDR3 DNA reads as TGTGCCAGTAGTATAGATCTTAGCGGAATAAGGGGGGATACGCAGTATTTT. Full variable domain (missing parts from reference TRBV19 and TRBJ2-3): DGGITQSPKYLFRKEGQNVTLSCEQNLNHDAMYWYRQDPGQGLRLIYYSQIVNDFQKGDIAEGYSVSREKKESFPLTVTSAQKNPTAFYLCASSIDLSGIRGDTQYFGPGTRLTVL.

The chain carries TRBV2 and TRBJ2-6; D is unresolved. The CDR3 totals 16 residues. Germline-derived CDR1 and CDR2 are SNHLY and FYNNEI. V dropped 6 bases and J dropped 2 bases, with 14 bases sitting between them. CDR3 sequence: CASRQRRRAGANVLTF. The CDR3 DNA follows: TGTGCCAGCAGGCAAAGACGAAGGGCTGGGGCCAACGTCCTGACTTTC.

The genes are TRBV18 and TRBJ2-1; D is unresolved. The CDR3 extends over 11 amino acids. Trimming cost V 3 bases and J 10 bases, with 7 bases left between them. Germline V gene lookup returns CDR1 KGHSH and CDR2 LQKENI. The CDR3 DNA reads TGTGCCAGCTCACCCTCGTCCGAGCAGTTCTTC. Residues: CASSPSSEQFF.

This clonotype was observed a handful of times. The chain joins TRBV6-1 to TRBJ2-3, with 7 bases matching TRBD2. V trimming: 6 bases; J trimming: 6 bases; junction bases outside the gene matches: 18. The CDR3 extends over 17 amino acids. Germline V gene lookup returns CDR1 MNHNS and CDR2 SASEGT. The CDR3 reads CASSATILASKRDTQYF. The CDR3 bases are TGTGCCAGCAGCGCCACGATACTAGCGTCAAAGCGGGATACGCAGTATTTT.

This clonotype was counted a few times. V and J are TRBV15 and TRBJ2-7; 9 nucleotides match TRBD2. V gave up 3 bases and J gave up 4 bases; unmatched junction bases: 7. CDR1 LNHNV and CDR2 YYDKDF come from the germline V gene (reference sequence). This CDR3 comprises 15 residues. CDR3 residues: CATSRFTSGSYEQYF. CDR3 nucleotides: TGTGCCACCAGCAGGTTTACTAGCGGGTCTTACGAGCAGTACTTC.

This clonotype was counted many times. The V and J genes are TRBV12-3 or TRBV12-4 and TRBJ1-3; D not resolved. The V and J ends lost 3 bases and 0 bases respectively, with 6 bases between them. This CDR3 contains 14 residues. The CDR3 nucleotides read TGTGCCAGCAGTTTGCTCAGCTCTGGAAACACCATATATTTT. Its translation: CASSLLSSGNTIYF.

The V and J genes are TRBV5-1 and TRBJ2-7, with D tentatively TRBD2 (6 bases). The germline V gene encodes CDR1 SGHRS and CDR2 YFSETQ. V lost 3 bases, J lost 7 bases, and 14 bases lay in between. The CDR3 sequence is 13 residues long. Here the CDR3 reads CASSSRLGREQYF. In DNA form, the CDR3 reads TGCGCCAGCAGCTCCCGACTAGGGCGAGAGCAGTACTTC.

The chain's CDR3 is CASSQTSGRPDTQYF. DNA of the CDR3: TGTGCCAGCAGCCAGACTAGCGGGAGACCGGATACGCAGTATTTT. The J gene is TRBJ2-3, the V gene TRBV6-1; 12 bases are shared with TRBD2. V shed 6 bases, J shed 6 bases, and the junction held 7 bases outside the gene matches. Germline V CDR1 and CDR2: MNHNS, SASEGT. The CDR3 sequence is 15 residues long.

This chain uses TRBV20-1 with TRBJ2-3, with 8 bases matching TRBD2. This CDR3 is built from 14 residues. Germline V gene lookup returns CDR1 DFQATT and CDR2 SNEGSKA (reference sequence). V lost 0 bases to trimming and J lost 5 bases; unmatched junction nucleotides: 4. CDR3: CSAREAGVLDTQYF. The CDR3 DNA sequence: TGCAGTGCTAGAGAAGCGGGAGTCTTAGATACGCAGTATTTT.

CDR3 sequence (DNA): TGTGCCAGCAGCTTAGCACTAGCGGGAGGGCATGAGCAGTTCTTC. Translated, it gives CASSLALAGGHEQFF. The V call is TRBV7-9, the J call TRBJ2-1; TRBD2 aligns across 13 bases. The CDR3 is 15 residues long. The germline V gene encodes CDR1 SEHNR and CDR2 FQNEAQ (reference sequence). The V gene end was trimmed by 0 bases and the J gene end by 8 bases; junction bases not matched to a gene: 1.

The chain has TRBV28 and TRBJ1-5; D remains unclear. The germline V gene encodes CDR1 MDHEN and CDR2 SYDVKM. The CDR3 extends over 15 amino acids. V dropped 4 bases and J dropped 5 bases, with 15 bases sitting between them. CDR3 amino acids: CASSWFGSFYQPQHF. The DNA for the CDR3 is TGTGCCAGCAGTTGGTTTGGCAGTTTTTATCAGCCCCAGCATTTT.

CDR3 DNA sequence: TGCAGTGCCAGGGCTCCGGGGACAGGGCAAGAGCAGTTCTTC. It codes for CSARAPGTGQEQFF. The chain has TRBV20-1 and TRBJ2-1, with TRBD1 identical over 9 bases. Germline loops: CDR1 DFQATT, CDR2 SNEGSKA (reference sequence). J was trimmed by 10 bases and V by 6 bases; bases with no gene match: 13. CDR3 length: 14 residues.

The rearrangement uses TRBV6-5 and TRBJ1-5; D call uncertain. V lost 2 bases to trimming and J lost 6 bases, with 8 bases between them. The CDR3 sequence is 13 residues long. Germline CDR1 and CDR2: MNHEY and SVGAGI. CDR3 in DNA: TGTGCCAGCAGTTACGGTCCTACTCAGCCCCAGCATTTT. This codes for CASSYGPTQPQHF.